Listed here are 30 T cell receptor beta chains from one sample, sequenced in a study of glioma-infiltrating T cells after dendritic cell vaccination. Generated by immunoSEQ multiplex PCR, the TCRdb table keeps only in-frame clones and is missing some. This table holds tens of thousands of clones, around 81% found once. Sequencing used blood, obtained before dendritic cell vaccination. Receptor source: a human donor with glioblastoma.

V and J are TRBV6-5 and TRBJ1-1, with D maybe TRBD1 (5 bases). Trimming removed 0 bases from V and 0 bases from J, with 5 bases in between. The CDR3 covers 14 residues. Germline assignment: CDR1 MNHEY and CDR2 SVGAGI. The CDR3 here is CASSYSTVNTEAFF. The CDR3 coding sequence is TGTGCCAGCAGTTACTCGACAGTGAACACTGAAGCTTTCTTT.

Here the CDR3 DNA reads TGTGCCAGCGCACTCAACTGGGAGCGGGGGGGTGAGCAGTTCTTC. Protein: CASALNWERGGEQFF. The rearrangement joins TRBV6-5 to TRBJ2-1, with 10 bases fitting TRBD2. The CDR3 has 15 amino acids. Trimming removed 8 bases from V and 9 bases from J; junction bases left unmatched: 13. Germline CDR1 is MNHEY and CDR2 is SVGAGI.

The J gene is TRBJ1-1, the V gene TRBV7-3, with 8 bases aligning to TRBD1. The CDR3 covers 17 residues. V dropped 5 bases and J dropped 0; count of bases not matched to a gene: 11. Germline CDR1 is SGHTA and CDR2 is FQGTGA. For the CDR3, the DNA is TGTGCCAGCAGCCCCTTAAGGACAGGGCAAATGAACACTGAAGCTTTCTTT. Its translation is CASSPLRTGQMNTEAFF.

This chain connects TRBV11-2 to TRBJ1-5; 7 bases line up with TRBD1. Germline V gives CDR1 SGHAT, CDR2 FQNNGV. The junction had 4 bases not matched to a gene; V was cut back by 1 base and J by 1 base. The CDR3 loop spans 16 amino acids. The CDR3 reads CASSLGKGASNQPQHF. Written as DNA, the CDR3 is TGTGCCAGCAGCTTAGGAAAGGGGGCGAGCAATCAGCCCCAGCATTTT. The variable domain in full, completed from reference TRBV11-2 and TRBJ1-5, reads EAGVAQSPRYKIIEKRQSVAFWCNPISGHATLYWYQQILGQGPKLLIQFQNNGVVDDSQLPKDRFSAERLKGVDSTLKIQPAKLEDSAVYLCASSLGKGASNQPQHFGDGTRLSIL.

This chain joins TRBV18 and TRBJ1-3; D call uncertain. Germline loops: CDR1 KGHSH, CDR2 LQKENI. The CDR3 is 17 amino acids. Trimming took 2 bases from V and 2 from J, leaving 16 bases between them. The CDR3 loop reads CASSPEVEGLAGNTIYF. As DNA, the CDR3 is TGTGCCAGCTCACCAGAAGTCGAGGGCCTCGCTGGAAACACCATATATTTT.

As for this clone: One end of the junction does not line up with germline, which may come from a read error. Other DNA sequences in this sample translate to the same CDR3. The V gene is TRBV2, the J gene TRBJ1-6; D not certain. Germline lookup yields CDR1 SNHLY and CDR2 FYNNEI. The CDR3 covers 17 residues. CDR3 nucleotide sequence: TGTGCCAGCACGGGAGCACAGTCTTTCTTAATCGGTTCACCCCTCCACTTC. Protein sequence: CASTGAQSFLIGSPLHF.

The DNA of the CDR3 is TGCAGCGTTGTTGGGGCAGCAGATACGCAGTATTTT. This sequence encodes CSVVGAADTQYF. J is TRBJ2-3 and V is TRBV29-1; D is possibly TRBD1 (5 bases). Trimming removed 4 bases from V and 4 bases from J, with 9 bases in between. Germline CDR1 and CDR2: SQVTM and ANQGSEA. CDR3 length: 12 amino acids.

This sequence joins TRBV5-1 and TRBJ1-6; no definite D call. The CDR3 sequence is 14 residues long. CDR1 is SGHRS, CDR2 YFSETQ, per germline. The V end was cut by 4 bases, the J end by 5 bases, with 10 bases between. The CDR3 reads CASSGGGNNSPLHF. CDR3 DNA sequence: TGCGCCAGCAGCGGCGGAGGGAATAATTCACCCCTCCACTTT. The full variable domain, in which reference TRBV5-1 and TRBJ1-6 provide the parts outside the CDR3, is KAGVTQTPRYLIKTRGQQVTLSCSPISGHRSVSWYQQTPGQGLQFLFEYFSETQRNKGNFPGRFSGRQFSNSRSEMNVSTLELGDSALYLCASSGGGNNSPLHFGNGTRLTVT.

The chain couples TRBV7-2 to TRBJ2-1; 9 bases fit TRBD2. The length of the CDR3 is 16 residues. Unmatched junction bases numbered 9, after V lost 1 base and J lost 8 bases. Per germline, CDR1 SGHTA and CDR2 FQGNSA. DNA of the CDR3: TGTGCCAGCAGCTTAGTTCGGCGGGGGGGGCTGGATGAGCAGTTCTTC. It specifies CASSLVRRGGLDEQFF. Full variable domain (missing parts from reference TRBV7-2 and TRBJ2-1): GAGVSQSPSNKVTEKGKDVELRCDPISGHTALYWYRQSLGQGLEFLIYFQGNSAPDKSGLPSDRFSAERTGGSVSTLTIQRTQQEDSAVYLCASSLVRRGGLDEQFFGPGTRLTVL.

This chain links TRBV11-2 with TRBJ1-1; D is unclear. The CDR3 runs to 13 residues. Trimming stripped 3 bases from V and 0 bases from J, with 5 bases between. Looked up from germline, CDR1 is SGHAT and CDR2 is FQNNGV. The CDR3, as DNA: TGTGCCAGCAGCTTCTCTATGAACACTGAAGCTTTCTTT. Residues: CASSFSMNTEAFF.

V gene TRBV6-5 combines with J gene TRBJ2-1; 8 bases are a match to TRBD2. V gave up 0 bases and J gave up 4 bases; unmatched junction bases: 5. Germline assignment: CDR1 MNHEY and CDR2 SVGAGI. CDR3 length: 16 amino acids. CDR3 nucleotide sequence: TGTGCCAGCAGTTACTCACTAGCGGAGGTTTACAATGAGCAGTTCTTC. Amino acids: CASSYSLAEVYNEQFF.

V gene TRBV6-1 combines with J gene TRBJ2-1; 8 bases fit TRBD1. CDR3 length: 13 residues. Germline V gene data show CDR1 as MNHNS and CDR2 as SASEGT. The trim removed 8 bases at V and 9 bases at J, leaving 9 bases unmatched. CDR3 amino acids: CASFADRGSEQFF. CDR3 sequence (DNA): TGTGCCAGCTTCGCTGACAGGGGAAGTGAGCAGTTCTTC.

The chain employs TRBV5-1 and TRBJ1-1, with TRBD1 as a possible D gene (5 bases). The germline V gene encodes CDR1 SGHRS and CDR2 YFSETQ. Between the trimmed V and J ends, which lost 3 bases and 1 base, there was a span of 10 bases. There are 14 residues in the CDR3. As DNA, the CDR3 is TGCGCCAGCAGCTCCCTGACAGCGAACACTGAAGCTTTCTTT. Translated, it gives CASSSLTANTEAFF.

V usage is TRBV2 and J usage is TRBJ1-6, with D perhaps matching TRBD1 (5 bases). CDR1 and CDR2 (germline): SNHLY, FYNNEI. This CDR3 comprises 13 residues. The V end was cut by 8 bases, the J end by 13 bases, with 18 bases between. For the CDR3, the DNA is TGTGCCAGCGACCGACAGACCCTGTCTCCCCTCCACTTT. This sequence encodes CASDRQTLSPLHF.

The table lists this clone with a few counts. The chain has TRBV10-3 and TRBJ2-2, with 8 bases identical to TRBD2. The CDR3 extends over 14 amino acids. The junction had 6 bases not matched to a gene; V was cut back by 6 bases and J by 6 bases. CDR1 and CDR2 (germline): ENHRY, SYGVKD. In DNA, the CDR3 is TGTGCCATCAGGCCGGGACTAGACTCCGGGGAGCTGTTTTTT. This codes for CAIRPGLDSGELFF.

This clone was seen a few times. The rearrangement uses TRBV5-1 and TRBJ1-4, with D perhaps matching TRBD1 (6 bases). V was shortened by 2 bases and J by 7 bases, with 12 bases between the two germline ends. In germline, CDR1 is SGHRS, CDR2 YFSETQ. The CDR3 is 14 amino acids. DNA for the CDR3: TGCGCCAGCAGCTTCAGGGGATCACTTGAAAAACTGTTTTTT. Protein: CASSFRGSLEKLFF.

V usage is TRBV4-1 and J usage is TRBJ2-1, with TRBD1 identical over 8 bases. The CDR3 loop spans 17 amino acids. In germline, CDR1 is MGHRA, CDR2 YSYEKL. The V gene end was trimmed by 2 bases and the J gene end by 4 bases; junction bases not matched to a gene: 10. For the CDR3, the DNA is TGCGCCAGCAGCCAACCGGGGCGGGACAGGACTTACAATGAGCAGTTCTTC. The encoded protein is CASSQPGRDRTYNEQFF.

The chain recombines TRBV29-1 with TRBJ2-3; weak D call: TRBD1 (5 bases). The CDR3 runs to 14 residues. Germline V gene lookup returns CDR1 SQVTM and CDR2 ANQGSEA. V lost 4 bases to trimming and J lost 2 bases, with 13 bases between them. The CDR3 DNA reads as TGCAGCGTTGCTCAGACAGCTTCCACAGATACGCAGTATTTT. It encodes CSVAQTASTDTQYF.

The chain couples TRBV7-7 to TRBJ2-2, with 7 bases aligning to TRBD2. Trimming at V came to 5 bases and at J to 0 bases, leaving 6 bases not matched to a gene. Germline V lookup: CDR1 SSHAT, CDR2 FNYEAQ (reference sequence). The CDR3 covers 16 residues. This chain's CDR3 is CASSLTGTTNTGELFF. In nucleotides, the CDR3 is TGTGCCAGCAGCCTGACCGGGACTACGAACACCGGGGAGCTGTTTTTT.

The CDR3 sequence is CASSLIPGTGWDTGELFF. CDR3 in DNA: TGCGCCAGCAGCTTGATTCCCGGGACAGGTTGGGACACCGGGGAGCTGTTTTTT. This sequence joins TRBV5-1 and TRBJ2-2; 8 bases align to TRBD1. The junction had 11 bases not matched to a gene; V was cut back by 1 base and J by 3 bases. From germline, CDR1 is SGHRS and CDR2 YFSETQ. The CDR3 has 18 residues.

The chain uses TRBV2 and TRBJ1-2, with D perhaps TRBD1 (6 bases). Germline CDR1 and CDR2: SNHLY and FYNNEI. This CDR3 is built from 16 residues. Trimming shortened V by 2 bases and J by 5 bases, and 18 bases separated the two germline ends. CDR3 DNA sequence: TGTGCCAGCAGTGAAAAAGGCGCAGGGGATGGATATGGCTACACCTTC. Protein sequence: CASSEKGAGDGYGYTF.

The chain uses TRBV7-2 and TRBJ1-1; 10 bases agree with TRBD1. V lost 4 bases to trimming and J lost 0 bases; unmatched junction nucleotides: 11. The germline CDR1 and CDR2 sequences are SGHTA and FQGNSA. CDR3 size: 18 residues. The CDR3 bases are TGTGCCAGCAGCTCCCACCCTCGCGACAGGGGGCTGAACACTGAAGCTTTCTTT. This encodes CASSSHPRDRGLNTEAFF.

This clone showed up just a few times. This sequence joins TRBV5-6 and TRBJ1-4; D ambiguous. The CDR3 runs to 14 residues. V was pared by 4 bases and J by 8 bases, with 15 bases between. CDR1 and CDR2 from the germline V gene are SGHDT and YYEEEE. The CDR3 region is CASSPLGSGEKLFF. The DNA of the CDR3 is TGTGCCAGCAGCCCCCTAGGTTCGGGGGAAAAACTGTTTTTT.

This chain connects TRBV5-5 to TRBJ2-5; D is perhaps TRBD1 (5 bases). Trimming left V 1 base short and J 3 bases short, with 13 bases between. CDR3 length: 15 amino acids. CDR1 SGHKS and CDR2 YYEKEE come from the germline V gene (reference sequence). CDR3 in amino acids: CASSLMMTEEETQYF. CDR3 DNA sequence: TGTGCCAGCAGCTTGATGATGACAGAAGAAGAGACCCAGTACTTC.

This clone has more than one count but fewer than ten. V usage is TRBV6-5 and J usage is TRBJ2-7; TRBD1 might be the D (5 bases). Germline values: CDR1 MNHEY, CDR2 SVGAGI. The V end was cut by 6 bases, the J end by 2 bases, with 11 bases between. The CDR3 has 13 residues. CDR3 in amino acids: CASSQTETYEQYF. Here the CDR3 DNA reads TGTGCCAGCAGCCAGACAGAAACCTACGAGCAGTACTTC.

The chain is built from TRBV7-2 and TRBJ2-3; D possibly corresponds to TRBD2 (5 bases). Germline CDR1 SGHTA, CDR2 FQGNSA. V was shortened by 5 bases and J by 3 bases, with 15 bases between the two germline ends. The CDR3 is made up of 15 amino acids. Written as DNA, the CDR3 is TGTGCCAGCAGCCCCCGTGGGAGCTGGACAGATACGCAGTATTTT. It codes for CASSPRGSWTDTQYF.

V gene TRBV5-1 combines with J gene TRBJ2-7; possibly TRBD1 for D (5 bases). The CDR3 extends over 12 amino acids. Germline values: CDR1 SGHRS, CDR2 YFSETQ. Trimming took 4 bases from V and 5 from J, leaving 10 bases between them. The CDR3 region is CASSIGQHEQYF. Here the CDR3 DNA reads TGCGCCAGCAGCATTGGACAACACGAGCAGTACTTC.

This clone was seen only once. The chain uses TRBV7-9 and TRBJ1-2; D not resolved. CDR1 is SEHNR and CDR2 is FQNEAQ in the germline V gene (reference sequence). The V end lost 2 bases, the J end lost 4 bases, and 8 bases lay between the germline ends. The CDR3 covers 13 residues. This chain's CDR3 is CASSLTIPYGYTF. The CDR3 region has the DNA TGTGCCAGCAGCTTAACAATCCCCTATGGCTACACCTTC.

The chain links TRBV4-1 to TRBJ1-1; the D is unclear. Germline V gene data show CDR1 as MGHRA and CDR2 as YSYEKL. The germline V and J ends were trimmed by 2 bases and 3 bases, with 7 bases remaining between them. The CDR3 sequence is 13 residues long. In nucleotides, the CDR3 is TGCGCCAGCAGCCAACAGAGGGACACTGAAGCTTTCTTT. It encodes CASSQQRDTEAFF.

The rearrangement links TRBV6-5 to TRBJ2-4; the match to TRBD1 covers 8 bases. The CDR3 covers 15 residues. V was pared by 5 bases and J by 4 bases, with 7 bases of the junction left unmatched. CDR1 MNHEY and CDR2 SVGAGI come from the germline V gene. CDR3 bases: TGTGCCAGCAGTGGCCCACAGGGGGGTAAAAACATTCAGTACTTC. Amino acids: CASSGPQGGKNIQYF.